This T cell receptor beta chain came from a study of cytomegalovirus exposure and HLA in healthy donors. PCR primers comprised 60 Vbeta and 13 Jbeta primers. Libraries were prepared by immunoSEQ multiplex PCR; TCRdb keeps only in-frame clonotypes and omits some of them. The repertoire holds about 150,000 clones, with approximately 74% as singletons. Per germline, CDR1 MDHEN and CDR2 SYDVKM. CDR3 length: 16 amino acids. V gave up 2 bases and J gave up 4 bases, with 14 bases separating them. This receptor was obtained from a man under 40 in good health and CMV-seronegative. This rearrangement joins TRBV28 to TRBJ2-2; weak D call: TRBD2 (7 bases). Sequenced sample: PBMCs. CDR3 coding DNA: TGTGCCAGCAGTTTAGCGGGGGCGCGGGTCACCGGGGAGCTGTTTTTT. It translates to CASSLAGARVTGELFF.